This T cell receptor (beta chain) was captured in a study of cytomegalovirus exposure and HLA in healthy donors. Clones were sequenced by immunoSEQ multiplex PCR, and TCRdb holds only the in-frame ones, with some missing. The sample contains tens of thousands of clones, just under 95% of which appear only once. The CDR3 has 12 residues. Germline assignment: CDR1 SNHLY and CDR2 FYNNEI. Deletions cut 3 bases from V and 4 bases from J, with 6 bases between. The sample comprised PBMCs. The chain employs TRBV2 and TRBJ1-1; D is undetermined. The TCR comes from a man aged 18-30 years in good health and CMV-seronegative. CDR3 nucleotide sequence: TGTGCCAGCAGTGACCCCGGCACTGAAGCTTTCTTT. Its translation is CASSDPGTEAFF.